One and the same sample provided the 25 T cell receptor beta chains below, sequenced in a study of blood T cells in healthy people across ages. Using a J-beta primer mix together with a sample-barcoded 5' primer, a second PCR was run for about 6 to 12 cycles. TCRdb independently ran MiXCR on the 5' RACE reads; one entry per CDR3 protein. The table has about 1.8 million distinct CDR3 sequences, 40% to 55% seen once; the top ten hold about 2.1%. Sequencing input: blood. The receptors derive from a woman aged 40 to 50 in good health.

There are a few counts of this clonotype. The V and J genes are TRBV7-2 and TRBJ1-6, with D possibly being TRBD1 (6 bases). The germline V gene encodes CDR1 SGHTA and CDR2 FQGNSA. The CDR3 totals 15 residues. V was trimmed by 3 bases and J by 8 bases, leaving 14 bases between them. DNA for the CDR3: TGTGCCAGCAGCTTGGGCAGGGGTTCGCATTCACCCCTCCACTTT. Translation: CASSLGRGSHSPLHF.

This sequence joins TRBV7-2 and TRBJ2-2, with D unresolved. The CDR3 has 14 residues. CDR1 and CDR2 (germline): SGHTA, FQGNSA. Trimming removed 3 bases from V and 5 bases from J, with 10 bases in between. CDR3 DNA sequence: TGTGCCAGCAGCTTTAGGAAGCTTACCGGGGAGCTGTTTTTT. Amino acid sequence: CASSFRKLTGELFF.

This clonotype was found a few times. The chain uses TRBV7-8 and TRBJ2-4; D not resolved. The germline CDR1 and CDR2 sequences are SGHVS and FQNEAQ. CDR3 length: 15 amino acids. Trimming left V 2 bases short and J 1 base short, with 9 bases between. The CDR3 loop reads CASSLFGQAKNIQYF. Here the CDR3 DNA reads TGTGCCAGCAGCTTATTCGGTCAGGCCAAAAACATTCAGTACTTC.

The count of this clonotype is one. V and J are TRBV6-1 and TRBJ2-7; D ambiguous. Per germline, CDR1 MNHNS and CDR2 SASEGT. This CDR3 has 13 amino acids. V was shortened by 5 bases and J by 10 bases, with 18 bases between the two germline ends. CDR3 amino acids: CASSRGPNEPQYF. The CDR3 nucleotides read TGTGCCAGCAGTCGAGGACCCAATGAGCCCCAGTACTTC.

DNA of the CDR3: TGTGCCACCAGCCCGGACTTGTACACAGATACGCAGTATTTT. It translates to CATSPDLYTDTQYF. The V gene is TRBV10-3, the J gene TRBJ2-3; maybe TRBD2 (5 bases). The CDR3 sequence is 14 residues long. Trimming removed 10 bases from V and 2 bases from J, with 16 bases in between. CDR1 and CDR2 (germline): ENHRY, SYGVKD.

CDR3 sequence reads: CASSFRTAMNTEAFF. DNA of the CDR3: TGTGCCAGCAGCTTCCGGACAGCCATGAACACTGAAGCTTTCTTT. This sequence joins TRBV7-2 and TRBJ1-1, with D possibly matching TRBD1 (6 bases). The germline V gene has CDR1 SGHTA and CDR2 FQGNSA. V dropped 3 bases and J dropped 0 bases, with 11 bases sitting between them. There are 15 residues in the CDR3. Full variable domain (rest looked up from reference TRBV7-2 and TRBJ1-1): GAGVSQSPSNKVTEKGKDVELRCDPISGHTALYWYRQSLGQGLEFLIYFQGNSAPDKSGLPSDRFSAERTGGSVSTLTIQRTQQEDSAVYLCASSFRTAMNTEAFFGQGTRLTVV.

The rearrangement uses TRBV5-1 and TRBJ1-6, with D tentatively TRBD1 (5 bases). The CDR3 totals 14 residues. The V and J ends lost 10 bases and 8 bases respectively, with 19 bases between them. The germline V gene has CDR1 SGHRS and CDR2 YFSETQ. The CDR3 sequence: CASSQRGGDSPLHF. Written as DNA, the CDR3 is TGCGCCTCCAGCCAGAGGGGAGGCGATTCACCCCTCCACTTT.

The CDR3 loop reads CASTKRGREAYEQYF. The CDR3 nucleotides read TGTGCCAGCACCAAAAGGGGACGGGAGGCCTACGAGCAGTACTTC. This sequence joins TRBV7-2 and TRBJ2-5; 7 positions match TRBD2. TRBJ2-7 matches the DNA end more closely, so the J call is doubtful. The CDR3 contains 15 residues. Looked up from germline, CDR1 is SGHTA and CDR2 is FQGNSA.

The rearrangement links TRBV15 to TRBJ2-5, with no clear D. The end of the DNA fits TRBJ2-1 better, so the J call may be wrong. CDR3 length: 14 residues. CDR1 LNHNV and CDR2 YYDKDF come from the germline V gene (reference sequence). The CDR3 nucleotides read TGTGCCACCAGCACCCCCTGGAGCCAAGAGACCCAGTTCTTC. It is translated as CATSTPWSQETQFF.

The chain uses TRBV14 and TRBJ2-7; D is ambiguous. Germline CDR1 and CDR2: SGHDN and FVKESK. V gave up 0 bases and J gave up 7 bases, with 13 bases separating them. The CDR3 runs 14 residues. CDR3 region: CASSQEFRNGEQYF. The DNA of the CDR3 is TGTGCCAGCAGCCAAGAATTTCGGAACGGTGAGCAGTACTTC.

J is TRBJ2-5 and V is TRBV20-1; possible D gene TRBD2, 5 bases. This CDR3 has 12 amino acids. V was cut by 5 bases and J by 1 base, with 8 bases left in between. The germline V gene encodes CDR1 DFQATT and CDR2 SNEGSKA (reference sequence). The DNA of the CDR3 is TGCAGTGCTCCGAGGGTCCAAGAGACCCAGTACTTC. This sequence encodes CSAPRVQETQYF.

The rearrangement joins TRBV20-1 to TRBJ1-5; the D is unclear. The V gene's germline CDR1 is DFQATT and CDR2 SNEGSKA (reference sequence). The CDR3 loop spans 13 amino acids. Trimming left V 3 bases short and J 2 bases short, with 8 bases between. CDR3 residues: CSARSTGNQPQHF. CDR3 DNA sequence: TGCAGTGCTAGGAGCACGGGCAATCAGCCCCAGCATTTT.

V usage is TRBV4-3 and J usage is TRBJ2-3; 9 bases fit TRBD2. The CDR3 totals 17 residues. V trimming: 0 bases; J trimming: 2 bases; junction bases outside the gene matches: 6. Germline CDR1 reads LGHNA; CDR2 reads YSLEER. This CDR3 is CASSQDRGLALTDTQYF. The CDR3, as DNA: TGCGCCAGCAGCCAAGATCGGGGACTAGCCCTCACAGATACGCAGTATTTT.

A note on this clonotype: One end of the junction is discordant with germline, which a read error may explain. V gene TRBV4-1 combines with J gene TRBJ1-2; 9 nucleotides align to TRBD1. From germline, CDR1 is MGHRA and CDR2 YSYEKL. The CDR3 sequence is 15 residues long. The CDR3 DNA reads as TGCGCCTGCAGCCACCGGGACAGGGAAGGTGATGGCTACACCTTC. Amino acids: CACSHRDREGDGYTF.

This sequence joins TRBV24-1 and TRBJ2-3, with D possibly being TRBD1 (5 bases). CDR1 and CDR2 (germline): KGHDR, SFDVKD. Trimming stripped 0 bases from V and 2 bases from J, with 11 bases between. CDR3 length equals 16 residues. The CDR3 protein is CATSDLGRDTTDTQYF. Written as DNA, the CDR3 is TGTGCCACCAGTGATTTGGGCAGGGATACCACAGATACGCAGTATTTT.

The rearrangement links TRBV7-2 to TRBJ1-1; perhaps TRBD1 as D (6 bases). Deletions cut 0 bases from V and 7 bases from J, with 18 bases between. The CDR3 is 16 residues long. Germline V lookup: CDR1 SGHTA, CDR2 FQGNSA. The CDR3 protein is CASSLAEGIGQCEAFF. In nucleotides, the CDR3 is TGTGCCAGCAGCTTAGCTGAGGGAATTGGACAGTGTGAAGCTTTCTTT.

This clonotype has just a few counts. The rearrangement joins TRBV10-3 to TRBJ2-5; 7 bases are shared with TRBD1. Germline V lookup: CDR1 ENHRY, CDR2 SYGVKD. Germline trimming cut 6 bases from V and 5 bases from J; bases unmatched to any gene: 9. The CDR3 is 14 residues long. The CDR3 region is CAISLKTGVETQYF. For the CDR3, the DNA is TGTGCCATCAGCCTAAAAACAGGGGTGGAGACCCAGTACTTC.

This clonotype was seen only a few times. The chain joins TRBV7-2 to TRBJ2-7; TRBD2 matches 12 bases. The DNA end is a closer match to TRBJ2-5, so the J assignment may be wrong. This CDR3 is 16 amino acids long. Germline V gene lookup returns CDR1 SGHTA and CDR2 FQGNSA. The CDR3: CASSPDPSGGAKTQYF. The CDR3 DNA is TGTGCCAGCAGCCCCGACCCTAGCGGGGGGGCGAAGACCCAGTACTTC.

The CDR3 spells CASSQDNRCKLFF. The CDR3 DNA reads TGCGCCAGCAGCCAAGATAATCGGTGCAAACTGTTTTTT. The chain couples TRBV4-3 to TRBJ1-4; D uncertain. Germline-derived CDR1 and CDR2 are LGHNA and YSLEER. There are 13 residues in the CDR3. V was shortened by 0 bases and J by 11 bases, with 10 bases between the two germline ends.

To note about this clonotype: An end of the junction does not agree with germline; a read error may underlie this. The chain combines TRBV6-5 with TRBJ1-2, with D uncertain. Looked up from germline, CDR1 is MNHEY and CDR2 is SVGAGI. This CDR3 has 14 residues. CDR3 sequence: CASSSHPGIYGYTF. The CDR3 DNA sequence: TGTGCCAGTAGTTCTCATCCGGGAATCTATGGCTACACCTTC.

The rearrangement links TRBV11-2 to TRBJ2-5; D unresolved. This CDR3 spans 18 amino acids. V was shortened by 1 base and J by 5 bases, with 23 bases between the two germline ends. Germline CDR1 reads SGHAT; CDR2 reads FQNNGV. The CDR3 DNA is TGTGCCAGCAGCTTAGGCGGACCGCAACAGTGGTCGCCGGAGACCCAGTACTTC. Translating gives CASSLGGPQQWSPETQYF.

The V call is TRBV12-3 or TRBV12-4, the J call TRBJ2-7; D uncertain. This CDR3 has 15 amino acids. V was cut by 4 bases and J by 2 bases, with 15 bases left in between. CDR3 region: CASSSIWTATYEQYF. CDR3 nucleotide sequence: TGTGCCAGCAGTTCCATCTGGACGGCCACCTACGAGCAGTACTTC.

The chain uses TRBV20-1 and TRBJ1-4; 8 bases fit TRBD1. The germline gives CDR1 DFQATT, CDR2 SNEGSKA (reference sequence). The V segment lost 3 bases and the J segment 8 bases; nucleotides outside the gene matches: 14. The CDR3 runs to 16 residues. CDR3 DNA sequence: TGCAGTGCTAGGGGGGGAGATGACAGGGGCCTCGAAAAACTGTTTTTT. It specifies CSARGGDDRGLEKLFF.

About this clonotype: Germline is not matched at one junction end, which may reflect a read error. V and J are TRBV28 and TRBJ2-3, with D unclear. The germline CDR1 and CDR2 sequences are MDHEN and SYDVKM. The CDR3 sequence is 14 residues long. CDR3 in amino acids: CAGSLPSSTDTQYF. The CDR3 DNA follows: TGTGCCGGCAGTTTACCTTCTAGCACAGATACGCAGTATTTT.

This clonotype was counted a few times. This chain connects TRBV29-1 to TRBJ2-5; 8 bases match TRBD1. Trimming took 3 bases from V and 5 from J; bases not matched to a gene: 11. The CDR3 is 15 amino acids. Looked up from germline, CDR1 is SQVTM and CDR2 is ANQGSEA. The CDR3 region is CSVDGAAGGRETQYF. The CDR3 nucleotides read TGCAGCGTTGACGGCGCGGCAGGGGGCCGGGAGACCCAGTACTTC.